This TCR beta chain derives from a study of neoadjuvant anti-PD-1 for oral cavity cancer. Germline V CDR1 and CDR2: MNHNS, SASEGT. The CDR3 is made up of 12 amino acids. Unmatched junction bases numbered 4, after V lost 6 bases and J lost 5 bases. Produced via immunoSEQ multiplex PCR; TCRdb's table is partial and in-frame only. The table includes over 65,000 clones, 70% to 90% detected once. The time point was: after neoadjuvant nivolumab, at surgical resection. The rearrangement links TRBV6-1 to TRBJ2-7, with 7 bases identical to TRBD2. The specimen was PBMCs, collected after nivolumab (anti-PD-1) treatment. The TCR was taken from a person between 40 and 85 years old with oral cavity squamous cell carcinoma. CDR3 in amino acids: CASSPGRNEQYF. Written as DNA, the CDR3 is TGTGCCAGCAGCCCCGGGAGGAACGAGCAGTACTTC.